One sample yielded the 30 T cell receptor beta chains listed below, sequenced in a study of blood T cells in healthy people across ages. Primers used in a second PCR of about 6 to 11 cycles were a sample-barcoded 5' primer and a J-beta primer mix. TCRdb reprocessed the 5' RACE reads via MiXCR and lists one record per CDR3 protein. The sample lists fewer than 950,000 distinct CDR3 sequences; approximately 55% were seen once. Material for sequencing was blood. These receptors all come from a man at least 80 years old in good health.

The chain links TRBV7-2 to TRBJ2-7, with D tentatively TRBD1 (5 bases). Per germline, CDR1 SGHTA and CDR2 FQGNSA. Trimming left V 0 bases short and J 3 bases short, with 15 bases between. CDR3 length equals 16 residues. The CDR3 DNA reads TGTGCCAGCAGCTTAGCCCCAGGGTCGGTCGGCTACGAGCAGTACTTC. This sequence encodes CASSLAPGSVGYEQYF.

The gene calls are TRBV18 and TRBJ2-4, with 14 bases matching TRBD2. The end of the DNA aligns better with TRBJ2-5, so the J call may be wrong. Germline V gives CDR1 KGHSH, CDR2 LQKENI. The CDR3 has 22 amino acids. The CDR3 is CASSPRRDYQGLAGGSQETQYF. The DNA for the CDR3 is TGTGCCAGCTCACCAAGGAGGGACTATCAAGGACTAGCGGGAGGTTCCCAAGAGACCCAGTACTTC.

The chain employs TRBV4-1 and TRBJ2-5; D is possibly TRBD2 (5 bases). Between the trimmed V and J ends, which lost 0 bases and 5 bases, there was a span of 13 bases. CDR3 length equals 15 residues. CDR1 is MGHRA, CDR2 YSYEKL, per germline. The CDR3 loop reads CASSQDITRGETQYF. For the CDR3, the DNA is TGCGCCAGCAGCCAAGATATCACTAGAGGGGAGACCCAGTACTTC.

This clonotype turned up a few times. This chain joins TRBV9 and TRBJ2-7; 9 bases map to TRBD2. Trimming at V came to 2 bases and at J to 4 bases, leaving 7 bases not matched to a gene. The CDR3 totals 15 residues. Germline V gives CDR1 SGDLS, CDR2 YYNGEE. CDR3 region: CASSVGTSQGYEQYF. For the CDR3, the DNA is TGTGCCAGCAGCGTTGGGACTAGCCAGGGATACGAGCAGTACTTC. Using reference TRBV9 and TRBJ2-7 for the parts outside the CDR3, the full variable domain is DSGVTQTPKHLITATGQRVTLRCSPRSGDLSVYWYQQSLDQGLQFLIQYYNGEERAKGNILERFSAQQFPDLHSELNLSSLELGDSALYFCASSVGTSQGYEQYFGPGTRLTVT.

This clonotype came up a few times. V is TRBV12-3 or TRBV12-4 and J is TRBJ1-4; D is perhaps TRBD1 (5 bases). The CDR3 consists of 15 residues. V was clipped by 2 bases and J by 8 bases, with 15 bases between them. The CDR3 spells CASSLPVGTGEKLFF. CDR3 nucleotide sequence: TGTGCCAGCAGTTTACCAGTCGGGACCGGGGAAAAACTGTTTTTT.

V is TRBV5-1 and J is TRBJ1-2, with D possibly TRBD1 on 6 matching bases. The CDR3 totals 15 residues. V was cut by 0 bases and J by 3 bases, with 12 bases left in between. Germline CDR1 SGHRS, CDR2 YFSETQ. The CDR3 protein is CASSLAGADYYGYTF. In DNA, the CDR3 is TGCGCCAGCAGCTTGGCAGGGGCCGATTACTATGGCTACACCTTC.

CDR3 in DNA: TGTGCCAGCAGTGAAGGGGACACCCGAAGGACTGAAGCTTTCTTT. It is translated as CASSEGDTRRTEAFF. The gene calls are TRBV25-1 and TRBJ1-1; weak D call: TRBD1 (6 bases). The CDR3 is made up of 15 amino acids. Trimming took off 2 bases at V and 5 bases at J, with 15 bases between the two ends. Germline V CDR1 and CDR2: MGHDK, SYGVNS.

The chain couples TRBV9 to TRBJ2-1; no clear D gene. The CDR3 is 16 residues long. The germline V gene encodes CDR1 SGDLS and CDR2 YYNGEE. Trimming took 4 bases from V and 4 from J, leaving 18 bases between them. In DNA, the CDR3 is TGTGCCAGCAGCCCCCGGCCCCGTACTGGGTACAATGAGCAGTTCTTC. It translates to CASSPRPRTGYNEQFF.

V usage is TRBV28 and J usage is TRBJ1-6, with D uncertain. There are 17 residues in the CDR3. Looked up from germline, CDR1 is MDHEN and CDR2 is SYDVKM. The V gene lost 5 bases and the J gene lost 10 bases, with 24 bases spanning the gap. Written as DNA, the CDR3 is TGTGCCAGCAGTCCCGGGGTTTCGGGAACGAGTCGATCACCCCTCCACTTT. Its protein is CASSPGVSGTSRSPLHF.

The DNA for the CDR3 is TGCGCCAGCAGCTTCGGGGGCAACAATTCACCCCTCCACTTT. As protein: CASSFGGNNSPLHF. V and J are TRBV5-1 and TRBJ1-6; a weak D match, TRBD1 (6 bases). The germline gives CDR1 SGHRS, CDR2 YFSETQ. The CDR3 extends over 14 amino acids. The ends were cut back, 2 bases at V and 7 bases at J, with 10 bases in the middle.

Only a few counts were recorded for this clonotype. The V call is TRBV20-1, the J call TRBJ2-1, with TRBD2 as a possible D gene (6 bases). Germline CDR1 reads DFQATT; CDR2 reads SNEGSKA (reference sequence). The CDR3 runs 15 residues. Between the trimmed V and J ends, which lost 0 bases and 6 bases, there was a span of 15 bases. The CDR3 DNA sequence: TGCAGTGCTAGAGATCGGCGGGTGGGAGGCAATGAGCAGTTCTTC. Its translation is CSARDRRVGGNEQFF.

This sequence joins TRBV28 and TRBJ1-2; D ambiguous. The CDR3 covers 16 residues. Germline V gene sequence: CDR1 MDHEN, CDR2 SYDVKM. Trimming pared 1 base from V and 4 bases from J, leaving 16 bases between. The CDR3 spells CASSLLSPGAPYGYTF. The CDR3 DNA is TGTGCCAGCAGTTTATTGTCCCCGGGCGCTCCCTATGGCTACACCTTC.

This clonotype came up a few times. This chain uses TRBV5-1 with TRBJ1-4, with D perhaps matching TRBD1 (5 bases). The CDR3 sequence is 16 residues long. Germline loops: CDR1 SGHRS, CDR2 YFSETQ. V lost 2 bases and J lost 7, with 18 bases in between. CDR3 nucleotide sequence: TGCGCCAGCAGCTTATTAGGGCCCCACGGGGGTGAAAAACTGTTTTTT. This translates into CASSLLGPHGGEKLFF.

This clonotype showed up just a few times. The chain couples TRBV9 to TRBJ2-1; TRBD2 aligns across 7 bases. The CDR3 has 15 amino acids. Germline CDR1 SGDLS, CDR2 YYNGEE. V lost 0 bases and J lost 7; bases outside the gene matches: 7. The CDR3 nucleotides are TGTGCCAGCAGCGTAGGGGGGAGGGCCGGGAATGAGCAGTTCTTC. Translation: CASSVGGRAGNEQFF.

This clonotype was seen more than once but under ten times. The V gene is TRBV13, the J gene TRBJ2-5; 9 positions match TRBD2. V lost 2 bases to trimming and J lost 3 bases; unmatched junction nucleotides: 7. The CDR3 length is 16 residues. The germline gives CDR1 PRHDT, CDR2 FYEKMQ (reference sequence). CDR3 protein: CASSLPAGGFKETQYF. The CDR3 bases are TGTGCCAGCAGCTTACCTGCGGGAGGGTTTAAAGAGACCCAGTACTTC.

This clonotype was recorded many times. This chain connects TRBV29-1 to TRBJ2-5; D unresolved. The V end was cut by 7 bases, the J end by 1 base, with 10 bases between. The length of the CDR3 is 12 residues. Germline V gene data show CDR1 as SQVTM and CDR2 as ANQGSEA. The CDR3 DNA reads as TGCAGCGGGGGTAGGGCCCAAGAGACCCAGTACTTC. As protein: CSGGRAQETQYF.

The DNA for the CDR3 is TGTGCCAGCAGTCCGCTCAGACAGGTCCACGTCTTCAATCAGCCCCAGCATTTT. It is translated as CASSPLRQVHVFNQPQHF. This chain links TRBV6-2 or TRBV6-3 with TRBJ1-5; a weak D match, TRBD1 (6 bases). This CDR3 spans 18 amino acids. Germline CDR1 reads MNHEY; CDR2 reads SVGEGT. V dropped 5 bases and J dropped 3 bases, with 23 bases sitting between them.

The chain combines TRBV14 with TRBJ2-5; 10 bases are a match to TRBD2. The V gene end was trimmed by 1 base and the J gene end by 4 bases; junction bases not matched to a gene: 12. Germline-derived CDR1 and CDR2 are SGHDN and FVKESK. The CDR3 loop spans 18 amino acids. CDR3 in amino acids: CASSQGLRTSGTGETQYF. As DNA, the CDR3 is TGTGCCAGCAGCCAAGGGCTTCGGACTAGCGGAACGGGAGAGACCCAGTACTTC.

The rearrangement joins TRBV6-2 or TRBV6-3 to TRBJ2-5; 11 bases align to TRBD2. The V and J ends lost 0 bases and 1 base, in that order; junction bases with no gene match: 1. Germline V lookup: CDR1 MNHEY, CDR2 SVGEGT. CDR3 size: 16 residues. CDR3 sequence reads: CASSYSTSGTQETQYF. The CDR3 DNA reads TGTGCCAGCAGTTACTCGACTAGCGGGACCCAAGAGACCCAGTACTTC.

This clonotype has just a few counts. The J gene is TRBJ2-3, the V gene TRBV20-1, with 9 positions matching TRBD2. V shed 6 bases, J shed 6 bases, and the junction held 10 bases outside the gene matches. CDR1 and CDR2 (germline): DFQATT, SNEGSKA (reference sequence). CDR3 length: 14 residues. The CDR3 DNA follows: TGCAGTGCCCACCTAGCGGGGTCCCCTGATACGCAGTATTTT. It codes for CSAHLAGSPDTQYF.

This chain joins TRBV25-1 and TRBJ2-7; 7 positions match TRBD1. The germline V gene has CDR1 MGHDK and CDR2 SYGVNS. V gave up 2 bases and J gave up 2 bases; unmatched junction bases: 6. CDR3 length equals 15 residues. The CDR3, as DNA: TGTGCCAGCAGTGAAAGAAAAAGGGGGCCCTACGAGCAGTACTTC. It translates to CASSERKRGPYEQYF.

The chain couples TRBV29-1 to TRBJ2-5; D remains ambiguous. V was shortened by 4 bases and J by 1 base, with 10 bases between the two germline ends. Germline loops: CDR1 SQVTM, CDR2 ANQGSEA. The CDR3 consists of 13 residues. The CDR3 loop reads CSVAPRIQETQYF. Written as DNA, the CDR3 is TGCAGCGTTGCACCAAGGATCCAAGAGACCCAGTACTTC.

This chain connects TRBV6-2 or TRBV6-3 to TRBJ2-7; perhaps TRBD2 as D (6 bases). The V end was cut by 5 bases, the J end by 5 bases, with 16 bases between. The CDR3 has 14 residues. CDR1 MNHEY and CDR2 SVGEGT come from the germline V gene. This chain's CDR3 is CASSPGGAPHEQYF. As DNA, the CDR3 is TGTGCCAGCAGTCCCGGGGGAGCCCCCCACGAGCAGTACTTC.

This chain uses TRBV5-1 with TRBJ2-7, with 8 positions matching TRBD1. The CDR3 loop spans 14 amino acids. The J segment lost 3 bases and the V segment lost 6 bases, leaving 8 bases of the junction unmatched. The germline CDR1 and CDR2 sequences are SGHRS and YFSETQ. The CDR3 here is CASTPSGQVYEQYF. CDR3 DNA sequence: TGCGCCAGCACCCCTTCGGGACAGGTCTACGAGCAGTACTTC.

This clonotype has a handful of counts. The chain has TRBV10-3 and TRBJ2-7; D assignment may be TRBD1 or TRBD2 (6 bases each). This CDR3 comprises 18 residues. Germline V gene data show CDR1 as ENHRY and CDR2 as SYGVKD. Trimming stripped 2 bases from V and 2 bases from J, with 22 bases between. CDR3 loop: CAISEGLFGGRAPYEQYF. DNA of the CDR3: TGTGCCATCAGTGAGGGGTTGTTCGGGGGCAGGGCCCCCTACGAGCAGTACTTC.

V gene TRBV7-9 combines with J gene TRBJ1-2; a possible D gene is TRBD1 (5 bases). V gave up 5 bases and J gave up 2 bases, with 15 bases separating them. Germline V gene lookup returns CDR1 SEHNR and CDR2 FQNEAQ (reference sequence). The CDR3 extends over 15 amino acids. The CDR3, as DNA: TGTGCCAGCAGCCACGGCAGGGAAGCCAACTATGGCTACACCTTC. Protein product: CASSHGREANYGYTF.

This clonotype was counted a few times. The J gene is TRBJ2-4, the V gene TRBV4-1, with D possibly matching TRBD2 (6 bases). The CDR3 sequence is 15 residues long. Deletions cut 3 bases from V and 7 bases from J, with 16 bases between. Germline V lookup: CDR1 MGHRA, CDR2 YSYEKL. The CDR3 is CASSHSGSGRNIQYF. In nucleotides, the CDR3 is TGCGCCAGCAGCCATTCGGGTTCAGGGAGGAACATTCAGTACTTC.

This clonotype showed up just a few times. This chain uses TRBV29-1 with TRBJ2-5; D uncertain. Germline lookup yields CDR1 SQVTM and CDR2 ANQGSEA. The germline V and J ends were trimmed by 6 bases and 0 bases, with 11 bases remaining between them. The CDR3 is 13 residues long. CDR3: CSVKGVYQETQYF. DNA of the CDR3: TGCAGCGTCAAAGGCGTGTACCAAGAGACCCAGTACTTC.

This clonotype appeared a few times. The chain couples TRBV20-1 to TRBJ2-5; TRBD2 agrees at 7 bases. Germline V gene sequence: CDR1 DFQATT, CDR2 SNEGSKA (reference sequence). V lost 6 bases and J lost 1; bases outside the gene matches: 8. This CDR3 is 14 amino acids long. Written as DNA, the CDR3 is TGCAGTGCCCCTGCAGCGGGGCGCCAAGAGACCCAGTACTTC. This encodes CSAPAAGRQETQYF.

V gene TRBV2 combines with J gene TRBJ1-5; D gene unclear. Germline V gene lookup returns CDR1 SNHLY and CDR2 FYNNEI. The length of the CDR3 is 12 residues. The germline V and J ends were trimmed by 0 bases and 14 bases, with 11 bases remaining between them. This chain's CDR3 is CASSEAVRQEHF. In DNA form, the CDR3 reads TGTGCCAGCAGTGAAGCGGTCCGGCAGGAGCATTTT.